The TCR beta chain under discussion was sequenced for a study of cytomegalovirus exposure and HLA in healthy donors. Study-wide points: A later analysis found that most CMV-associated TCR beta chains appeared HLA-restricted.

Trimming removed 2 bases from V and 5 bases from J; junction bases left unmatched: 5. The CDR3 contains 15 residues. From germline, CDR1 is MNHEY and CDR2 SMNVEV (reference sequence). The PCR contained 60 Vbeta and 13 Jbeta primers. Data came from immunoSEQ multiplex PCR; TCRdb stores just in-frame clones and leaves some out. The sample has approximately 190,000 clones, 70% to 85% seen once. As to this clone: Its target is not known.

The clonotype was recovered from a boy between 2 and 15 years old in good health and CMV-seronegative. Sequenced material: PBMCs. The J gene is TRBJ1-1, the V gene TRBV27, with 10 bases aligning to TRBD1. This CDR3 is CASSLDRQGATEAFF. The DNA of the CDR3 is TGTGCCAGCAGTTTAGACCGACAGGGGGCAACTGAAGCTTTCTTT.